Listed below are T cell receptor beta chains from one sample, sequenced in a study of radiotherapy plus CTLA-4 blockade in lung cancer. The protocol was immunoSEQ multiplex PCR, while the TCRdb copy is restricted to in-frame clones and leaves out a portion. The sample consists of 35,000 to 40,000 clones, just over 85% of them appearing once. The sequencing here drew on peripheral blood, taken from a patient treated with radiotherapy plus ipilimumab. The receptors here all came from a human donor with non-small cell lung cancer whose response to radiotherapy plus ipilimumab could not be evaluated. Both conserved end residues are part of each CDR3. The D gene is left open where the match is weak. Expanded clones get a size class; other rows say once, few or many, or leave the size out.

size: once; D: -; J: TRBJ1-2; V: TRBV7-8; CDR3: CASSLGSRDGYTF; DNA: TGTGCCAGCAGCTTAGGATCCAGGGATGGCTACACCTTC
size: -; D: TRBD2; J: TRBJ2-1; V: TRBV5-4; CDR3: CASSPGGGYNEQFF; DNA: TGTGCCAGCAGCCCGGGAGGGGGGTACAATGAGCAGTTCTTC
size: -; D: -; J: TRBJ2-7; V: TRBV28; CDR3: CASSLGSLGSYEQYF; DNA: TGTGCCAGCAGTTTAGGATCCCTAGGTTCCTACGAGCAGTACTTC
size: -; D: -; J: TRBJ2-1; V: TRBV7-2; CDR3: CASSLAGARYNEQFF; DNA: TGTGCCAGCAGCTTAGCGGGGGCCCGGTACAATGAGCAGTTCTTC
size: -; D: -; J: TRBJ2-4; V: TRBV27; CDR3: CASSSPTGLAKNIQYF; DNA: TGTGCCAGCAGTTCCCCGACAGGTCTAGCCAAAAACATTCAGTACTTC
size: -; D: TRBD1; J: TRBJ2-2; V: TRBV9; CDR3: CASSAWTGGSTGELFF; DNA: TGTGCCAGCAGCGCCTGGACAGGGGGAAGTACCGGGGAGCTGTTTTTT
size: -; D: TRBD1; J: TRBJ1-2; V: TRBV7-2; CDR3: CASSLASGGNYGYTF; DNA: TGTGCCAGCAGCTTAGCGTCAGGGGGCAACTATGGCTACACCTTC
size: -; D: TRBD2; J: TRBJ2-6; V: TRBV5-4; CDR3: CASSQGLAGAVVANVLTF; DNA: TGTGCCAGCAGCCAGGGACTAGCGGGGGCGGTTGTGGCCAACGTCCTGACTTTC
size: -; D: TRBD2; J: TRBJ2-1; V: TRBV19; CDR3: CASSLSGVTYNEQFF; DNA: TGTGCCTCCAGTCTTAGCGGGGTCACCTACAATGAGCAGTTCTTC
size: -; D: -; J: TRBJ2-2; V: TRBV11-2; CDR3: CASSFFSGGATGELFF; DNA: TGTGCCAGCAGCTTTTTCTCTGGAGGGGCCACCGGGGAGCTGTTTTTT
size: -; D: -; J: TRBJ1-1; V: TRBV19; CDR3: CASSPPEAVWEAFF; DNA: TGTGCCAGTAGTCCCCCCGAGGCGGTGTGGGAAGCTTTCTTT
size: -; D: TRBD2; J: TRBJ2-1; V: TRBV5-4; CDR3: CASSLALAGVYNEQFF; DNA: TGTGCCAGCAGCTTGGCATTGGCGGGAGTATACAATGAGCAGTTCTTC
size: -; D: -; J: TRBJ1-1; V: TRBV5-4; CDR3: CASSLGQKKGNTEAFF; DNA: TGTGCCAGCAGCTTGGGACAGAAAAAGGGGAACACTGAAGCTTTCTTT
size: -; D: TRBD1; J: TRBJ2-1; V: TRBV4-1; CDR3: CASSQDLTGKNNEQFF; DNA: TGCGCCAGCAGCCAAGATTTGACAGGGAAGAACAATGAGCAGTTCTTC
size: -; D: TRBD1; J: TRBJ2-1; V: TRBV5-1; CDR3: CASSSTGQGSRSYNEQFF; DNA: TGCGCCAGCAGCTCAACCGGACAGGGTTCGAGGTCCTACAATGAGCAGTTCTTC
size: -; D: -; J: TRBJ2-3; V: TRBV4-1; CDR3: CASSQIRDTQYF; DNA: TGCGCCAGCAGCCAGATTCGGGATACGCAGTATTTT
size: -; D: TRBD1; J: TRBJ1-6; V: TRBV14; CDR3: CASSPPGQTHSPLHF; DNA: TGTGCCAGCAGCCCTCCGGGACAGACCCATTCACCCCTCCACTTT
size: -; D: -; J: TRBJ2-7; V: TRBV29-1; CDR3: CSVEEVGLQYF; DNA: TGCAGCGTTGAAGAGGTGGGGCTGCAGTACTTC
size: -; D: -; J: TRBJ1-1; V: TRBV5-1; CDR3: CASSHLGDEAFF; DNA: TGCGCCAGCAGCCACCTGGGAGACGAAGCTTTCTTT
size: -; D: -; J: TRBJ1-2; V: TRBV4-3; CDR3: CASSQDQGPGQGYTF; DNA: TGCGCCAGCAGCCAAGATCAGGGGCCAGGACAGGGCTACACCTTC
size: -; D: -; J: TRBJ2-1; V: TRBV28; CDR3: CASRRAEGNEQFF; DNA: TGTGCCAGCAGGAGGGCCGAGGGTAATGAGCAGTTCTTC
size: -; D: TRBD1; J: TRBJ2-2; V: TRBV7-8; CDR3: CASSLARQGPNTGELFF; DNA: TGTGCCAGCAGCTTAGCCCGACAGGGACCGAACACCGGGGAGCTGTTTTTT
size: once; D: -; J: TRBJ2-4; V: TRBV15; CDR3: CATSRGGLMDIQYF; DNA: TGTGCCACCAGCAGAGGGGGCTTAATGGACATTCAGTACTTC
size: -; D: TRBD1; J: TRBJ1-1; V: TRBV5-4; CDR3: CASSLPGQGSTEAFF; DNA: TGTGCCAGCAGCTTGCCCGGACAGGGAAGCACTGAAGCTTTCTTT
size: once; D: TRBD2; J: TRBJ2-1; V: TRBV11-3; CDR3: CASTASGRAVYNEQFF; DNA: TGTGCCAGCACGGCTAGCGGGAGGGCCGTCTACAATGAGCAGTTCTTC
size: -; D: -; J: TRBJ1-5; V: TRBV7-8; CDR3: CASSPRGGDQPQHF; DNA: TGTGCCAGCAGCCCCCGCGGGGGCGATCAGCCCCAGCATTTT
size: -; D: -; J: TRBJ1-2; V: TRBV2; CDR3: CATKFGQRADNYGYTF; DNA: TGTGCCACCAAATTCGGACAGAGAGCGGATAACTATGGCTACACCTTC
size: medium-sized; D: -; J: TRBJ2-2; V: TRBV6-4; CDR3: CASTGETGELFF; DNA: TGTGCCAGCACGGGGGAGACCGGGGAGCTGTTTTTT
size: -; D: TRBD1; J: TRBJ2-1; V: TRBV7-2; CDR3: CASSFDRGSYNEQFF; DNA: TGTGCCAGCAGCTTCGACAGGGGTTCCTACAATGAGCAGTTCTTC
size: -; D: -; J: TRBJ2-7; V: TRBV10-1; CDR3: CASSEGSLIYEQYF; DNA: TGCGCCAGCAGTGAGGGTAGCCTGATATACGAGCAGTACTTC
size: -; D: TRBD1; J: TRBJ2-1; V: TRBV29-1; CDR3: CSARQGNGEQFF; DNA: TGCAGCGCCCGACAGGGGAATGGTGAGCAGTTCTTC
size: -; D: TRBD1; J: TRBJ1-3; V: TRBV4-1; CDR3: CASMDRSSGNTIYF; DNA: TGCGCCAGCATGGACAGGAGCTCTGGAAACACCATATATTTT
size: -; D: -; J: TRBJ2-2; V: TRBV5-8; CDR3: CASSPVGELFF; DNA: TGTGCCAGCAGCCCCGTGGGGGAGCTGTTTTTT
size: -; D: TRBD2; J: TRBJ2-1; V: TRBV7-6; CDR3: CASSREVSGNEQFF; DNA: TGTGCCAGCAGCCGCGAGGTTAGCGGGAATGAGCAGTTCTTC
size: -; D: -; J: TRBJ2-1; V: TRBV4-1; CDR3: CASSQKAASYNEQFF; DNA: TGCGCCAGCAGCCAGAAAGCGGCTAGTTACAATGAGCAGTTCTTC
size: -; D: TRBD2; J: TRBJ2-3; V: TRBV7-2; CDR3: CASSRSGTSSADTQYF; DNA: TGTGCCAGCAGCCGTAGCGGGACTAGCTCGGCAGATACGCAGTATTTT
size: -; D: TRBD2; J: TRBJ2-2; V: TRBV19; CDR3: CASRRGVLDSQAGELFF; DNA: TGTGCCAGTCGACGGGGGGTCCTGGACTCGCAAGCCGGGGAGCTGTTTTTT
size: few; D: -; J: TRBJ1-1; V: TRBV11-2; CDR3: CASSPGTRLENTEAFF; DNA: TGTGCCAGCAGCCCCGGGACACGACTTGAGAACACTGAAGCTTTCTTT
size: few; D: -; J: TRBJ2-7; V: TRBV6-6; CDR3: CASRTPSYEQYF; DNA: TGTGCCAGCAGGACTCCAAGTTACGAGCAGTACTTC
size: -; D: TRBD1; J: TRBJ2-7; V: TRBV2; CDR3: CASILGTGDREQYF; DNA: TGTGCCAGCATCCTAGGGACAGGGGATCGCGAGCAGTACTTC
size: -; D: -; J: TRBJ2-2; V: TRBV5-3; CDR3: CARSLVRGTGELFF; DNA: TGTGCCAGAAGCTTAGTTAGGGGGACCGGGGAGCTGTTTTTT
size: -; D: TRBD1; J: TRBJ1-2; V: TRBV28; CDR3: CASRSQGRRDYGYTF; DNA: TGTGCCAGCAGATCACAGGGGAGGCGAGACTATGGCTACACCTTC
size: -; D: -; J: TRBJ1-1; V: TRBV28; CDR3: CASSLTGPGTEAFF; DNA: TGTGCCAGCAGTTTAACAGGGCCGGGCACTGAAGCTTTCTTT
size: -; D: -; J: TRBJ2-5; V: TRBV2; CDR3: CASSPNRVGETQYF; DNA: TGTGCCAGCAGTCCTAACAGGGTAGGGGAGACCCAGTACTTC
size: -; D: -; J: TRBJ1-2; V: TRBV7-9; CDR3: CASSLAGDGYTF; DNA: TGTGCCAGCAGCTTAGCAGGGGATGGCTACACCTTC
size: -; D: -; J: TRBJ2-7; V: TRBV10-3; CDR3: CAISESGWGRLKQYF; DNA: TGTGCCATCAGTGAGTCCGGTTGGGGCCGTCTAAAGCAGTACTTC
size: -; D: -; J: TRBJ2-7; V: TRBV10-1; CDR3: CASSESGRTTYEQYF; DNA: TGCGCCAGCAGTGAGTCGGGCAGGACTACCTACGAGCAGTACTTC
size: -; D: -; J: TRBJ1-5; V: TRBV27; CDR3: CASSLLSGQNQPQHF; DNA: TGTGCCAGCAGTTTATTGTCCGGACAAAATCAGCCCCAGCATTTT
size: once; D: -; J: TRBJ1-6; V: TRBV2; CDR3: CASSEVAASSYNSPLHF; DNA: TGTGCCAGCAGTGAAGTGGCCGCTAGCTCCTATAATTCACCCCTCCACTTT